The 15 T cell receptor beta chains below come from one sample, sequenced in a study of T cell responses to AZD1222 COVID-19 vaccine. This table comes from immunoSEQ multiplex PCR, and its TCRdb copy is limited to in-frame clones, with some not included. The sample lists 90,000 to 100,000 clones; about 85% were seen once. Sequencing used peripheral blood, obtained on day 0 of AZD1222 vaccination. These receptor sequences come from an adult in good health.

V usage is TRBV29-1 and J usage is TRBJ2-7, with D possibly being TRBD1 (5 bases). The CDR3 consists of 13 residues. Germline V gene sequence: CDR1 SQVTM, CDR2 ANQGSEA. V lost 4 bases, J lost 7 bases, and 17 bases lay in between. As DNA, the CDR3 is TGCAGCGTTGGTTGTACAGGTTTCTGGGAGCAGTACGTC. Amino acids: CSVGCTGFWEQYV.

The CDR3 sequence: CASSSLRQGPRQYF. CDR3 bases: TGTGCCAGCAGTTCACTCCGACAGGGACCAAGACAGTACTTC. The chain has TRBV28 and TRBJ2-7, with 7 bases lining up with TRBD1. This CDR3 has 14 residues. Unmatched junction bases numbered 13, after V lost 4 bases and J lost 10 bases. Germline V lookup: CDR1 MDHEN, CDR2 SYDVKM.

The CDR3 loop reads CAMRWDRGRANEKLFF. The DNA of the CDR3 is TGTGCCATGCGTTGGGACAGGGGGCGGGCTAATGAAAAACTGTTTTTT. This chain links TRBV6-4 with TRBJ1-4, with 12 bases lining up with TRBD1. Germline-derived CDR1 and CDR2 are MRHNA and SNTAGT. The ends lost 10 bases at V and 3 bases at J; junction bases unmatched: 9. The CDR3 runs to 16 residues.

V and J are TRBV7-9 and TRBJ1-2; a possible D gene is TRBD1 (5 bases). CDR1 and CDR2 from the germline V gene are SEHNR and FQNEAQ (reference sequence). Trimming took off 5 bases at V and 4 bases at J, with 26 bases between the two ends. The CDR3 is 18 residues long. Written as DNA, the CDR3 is TGTGCCAGCAGCCCCACTCAGCCCCCAGGGCGCCTCGGCTATGGCTACACCTTC. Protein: CASSPTQPPGRLGYGYTF.

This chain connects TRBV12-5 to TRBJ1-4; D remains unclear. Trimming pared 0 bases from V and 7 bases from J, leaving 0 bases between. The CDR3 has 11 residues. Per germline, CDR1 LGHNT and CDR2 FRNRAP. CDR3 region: CASGLVEKLFF. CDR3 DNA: TGTGCTAGTGGTTTGGTTGAAAAACTGTTTTTT.

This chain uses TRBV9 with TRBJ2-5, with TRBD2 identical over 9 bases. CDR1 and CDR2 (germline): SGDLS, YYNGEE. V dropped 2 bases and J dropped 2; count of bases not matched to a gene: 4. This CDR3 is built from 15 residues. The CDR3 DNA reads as TGTGCCAGCAGCGTGGCTAGCGGGACGCAAGAGACCCAGTACTTC. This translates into CASSVASGTQETQYF.

CDR3 residues: CASSTGGTEAFF. The CDR3 coding sequence is TGTGCCAGCAGTACAGGGGGCACTGAAGCTTTCTTT. This chain joins TRBV12-3 or TRBV12-4 and TRBJ1-1, with TRBD1 identical over 8 bases. CDR3 length equals 12 residues. The V and J ends lost 5 bases and 4 bases, in that order; junction bases with no gene match: 0.

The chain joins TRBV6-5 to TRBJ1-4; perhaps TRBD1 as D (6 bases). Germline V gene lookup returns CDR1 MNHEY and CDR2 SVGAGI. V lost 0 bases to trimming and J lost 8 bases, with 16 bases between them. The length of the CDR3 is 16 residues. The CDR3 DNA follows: TGTGCCAGCAGTTACTCGAGACCCCACGGGGGCGAAAAACTGTTTTTT. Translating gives CASSYSRPHGGEKLFF.

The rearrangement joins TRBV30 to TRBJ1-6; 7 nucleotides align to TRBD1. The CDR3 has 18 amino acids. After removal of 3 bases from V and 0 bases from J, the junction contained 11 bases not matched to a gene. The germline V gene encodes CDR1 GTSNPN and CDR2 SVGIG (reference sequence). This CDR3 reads CAWSPIRRGSSYNSPLHF. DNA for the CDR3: TGTGCCTGGAGCCCGATCCGCAGGGGGAGCTCCTATAATTCACCCCTCCACTTT.

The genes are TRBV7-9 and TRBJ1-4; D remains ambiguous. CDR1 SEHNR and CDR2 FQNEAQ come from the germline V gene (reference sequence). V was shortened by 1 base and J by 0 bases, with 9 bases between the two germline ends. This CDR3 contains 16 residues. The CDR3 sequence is CASSLGEIATNEKLFF. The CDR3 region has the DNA TGTGCCAGCAGCTTAGGCGAAATTGCAACTAATGAAAAACTGTTTTTT.

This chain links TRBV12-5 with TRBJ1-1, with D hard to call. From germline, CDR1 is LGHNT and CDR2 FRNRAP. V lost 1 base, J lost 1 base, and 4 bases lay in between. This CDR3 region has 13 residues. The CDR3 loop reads CASGLGANTEAFF. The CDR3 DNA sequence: TGTGCTAGTGGTTTGGGGGCGAACACTGAAGCTTTCTTT. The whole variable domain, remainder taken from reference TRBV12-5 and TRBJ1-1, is DARVTQTPRHKVTEMGQEVTMRCQPILGHNTVFWYRQTMMQGLELLAYFRNRAPLDDSGMPKDRFSAEMPDATLATLKIQPSEPRDSAVYFCASGLGANTEAFFGQGTRLTVV.

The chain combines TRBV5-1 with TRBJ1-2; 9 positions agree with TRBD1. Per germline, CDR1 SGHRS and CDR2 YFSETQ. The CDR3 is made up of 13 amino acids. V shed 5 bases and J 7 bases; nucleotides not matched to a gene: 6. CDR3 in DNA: TGCGCCAGCAGGTCCGGGACAGGGTCTGGCTACACCTTC. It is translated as CASRSGTGSGYTF.

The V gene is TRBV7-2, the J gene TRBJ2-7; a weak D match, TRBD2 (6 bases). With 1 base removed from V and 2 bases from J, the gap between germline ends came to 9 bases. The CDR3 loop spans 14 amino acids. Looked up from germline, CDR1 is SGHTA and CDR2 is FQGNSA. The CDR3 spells CASSLVAEAYEQYF. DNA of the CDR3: TGTGCCAGCAGCTTAGTAGCGGAGGCCTACGAGCAGTACTTC.

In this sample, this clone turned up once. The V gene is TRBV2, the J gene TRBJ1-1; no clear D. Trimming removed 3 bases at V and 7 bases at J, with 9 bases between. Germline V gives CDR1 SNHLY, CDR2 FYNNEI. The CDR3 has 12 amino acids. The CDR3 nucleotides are TGTGCCAGCAGTGAGGCCTGGGTTGAAGCTTTCTTT. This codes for CASSEAWVEAFF.

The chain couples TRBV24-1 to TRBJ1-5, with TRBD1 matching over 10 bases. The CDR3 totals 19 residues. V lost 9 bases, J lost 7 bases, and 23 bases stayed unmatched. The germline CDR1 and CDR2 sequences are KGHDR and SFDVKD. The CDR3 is CATSHGLAYDRGRRQPQHF. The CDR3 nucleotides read TGTGCCACCTCCCACGGGTTGGCCTACGACAGGGGGCGTCGGCAGCCCCAGCATTTT.